Listed here is a single TCR beta chain. It was with 60 Vbeta and 13 Jbeta primers that the PCR ran. Here immunoSEQ multiplex PCR was the method, and the copy in TCRdb shows in-frame clones only, minus some. The sample lists 95,000 to 150,000 clones; over 60% were seen once. CDR1 and CDR2 from the germline V gene are LGHNA and YNFKEQ. V gave up 0 bases and J gave up 4 bases; unmatched junction bases: 10. The CDR3 loop spans 18 amino acids. This sample was included in a study of cytomegalovirus exposure and HLA in healthy donors. Overall study context: When 398 donors were genotyped, more than 70% of them were found to fall in the Caucasian-associated ancestry cluster.

The chain uses TRBV4-2 and TRBJ2-3; TRBD2 matches at 10 bases. The sequenced material came from PBMCs. The TCR originated in a woman in her 30s in good health and CMV-seropositive. The CDR3 here is CASSQDPLPSGGADTQYF. CDR3 nucleotide sequence: TGTGCCAGCAGCCAAGACCCCCTCCCTAGCGGGGGCGCAGATACGCAGTATTTT.